This T cell receptor (beta chain) was documented in a study of B cell selection in AIRE deficiency. This clone was seen once. Its antigen is not identified. Findings of the study overall: Shared Treg sequences had shorter CDR3s, biased toward rearrangements with few non-templated insertions. Of approximately 3,600 shared Treg TCRbeta sequences, under 40% were healthy-donor-only and 9.3% patient-only. With only TCRbeta sequenced, about 37% of shared healthy Treg sequences overlapped Tconv. Patient Tconv and Treg cells showed healthy-like TCRBV usage, CDR3 length, diversity.

The data were produced by immunoSEQ multiplex PCR, yet TCRdb's version contains in-frame clones alone and is incomplete. The sample has some 23,000 clones, 95% to 98% seen once. CD4+CD127+ cells were sorted as the conventional CD4 T cells. Trimming took off 0 bases at V and 4 bases at J, with 8 bases between the two ends. CDR1 and CDR2 from the germline V gene are SGHKS and YYEKEE (reference sequence). CDR3 length: 14 residues. The V call is TRBV5-5, the J call TRBJ1-3; D is possibly TRBD1 (6 bases). Specimen: conventional CD4+ T cells sorted from PBMCs. The sequence was collected from a human donor with AIRE deficiency. CDR3 DNA: TGTGCCAGCAGCTTGGACAGGGCCGGAAACACCATATATTTT. It translates to CASSLDRAGNTIYF. Combining the CDR3 with reference TRBV5-5 and TRBJ1-3 gives the whole variable domain DAGVTQSPTHLIKTRGQQVTLRCSPISGHKSVSWYQQVLGQGPQFIFQYYEKEERGRGNFPDRFSARQFPNYSSELNVNALLLGDSALYLCASSLDRAGNTIYFGEGSWLTVV.